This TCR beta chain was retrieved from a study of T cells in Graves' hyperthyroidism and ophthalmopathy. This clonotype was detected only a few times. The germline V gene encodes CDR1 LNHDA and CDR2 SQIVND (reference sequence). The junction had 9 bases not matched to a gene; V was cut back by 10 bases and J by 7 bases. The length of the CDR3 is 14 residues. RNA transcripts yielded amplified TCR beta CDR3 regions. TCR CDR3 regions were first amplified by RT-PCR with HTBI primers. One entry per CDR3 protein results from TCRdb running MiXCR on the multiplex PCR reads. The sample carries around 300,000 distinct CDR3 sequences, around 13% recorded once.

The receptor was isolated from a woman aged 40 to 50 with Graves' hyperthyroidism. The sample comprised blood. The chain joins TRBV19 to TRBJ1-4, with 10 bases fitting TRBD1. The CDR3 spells CATSWDRGGEKLFF. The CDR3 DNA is TGTGCCACCTCCTGGGACAGGGGAGGTGAAAAACTGTTTTTT.